This T cell receptor (beta chain) was sequenced during a study of cytomegalovirus exposure and HLA in healthy donors. A few counts support this clone. Its antigen remains unknown. Germline V gene sequence: CDR1 MNHEY, CDR2 SMNVEV (reference sequence). The CDR3 has 13 residues. V was trimmed by 6 bases and J by 5 bases, leaving 13 bases between them. Findings and caveats of the study: CMV serostatus was the sole immune exposure data available. The authors enumerated some 170 TCR beta chains as linked to cytomegalovirus. Because they were indistinguishable, some V segments, including TRBV6-2 and TRBV6-3, were excluded.

The PCR used 60 Vbeta and 13 Jbeta primers. Authors' data handling: A follow-up analysis tallied tens of millions of unique TCR beta chains, roughly 11 million shared. Sequenced by immunoSEQ multiplex PCR; TCRdb stores in-frame clones only, minus some. The V and J calls and clone size were taken over from that table, and D and trimming were inferred from the DNA. There are 110,000 to 150,000 clones in the sample; 75% occur only once, and over 6% lies in the top ten. V gene TRBV27 combines with J gene TRBJ2-5; D is possibly TRBD2 (6 bases). The material sequenced was PBMCs. This TCR was recovered from a man between 25 and 39 years old in good health and CMV-seronegative. CDR3 in amino acids: CASRRVGGETQYF. CDR3 nucleotide sequence: TGTGCCAGCAGGCGGGTCGGGGGTGAGACCCAGTACTTC.